This is a list of T cell receptor beta chains from one sample in a study of Ad26.COV2.S vaccination and SARS-CoV-2 variants. The method was immunoSEQ multiplex PCR; TCRdb's version includes in-frame clones alone and lacks a portion of them. The sample consists of 300,000 to 350,000 clones, 75% to 90% of them appearing once. The starting material was peripheral blood, obtained in a trial of Ad26.COV2.S vaccine versus placebo. Receptor source: a person aged 18 to 59 who received the Ad26.COV2.S COVID-19 vaccine or a placebo. Each CDR3 is given with its conserved first and last residue. The D gene is left open where the match is weak. A row's size may be missing; if present it is once, few, many or a size class.

clone size	V gene	D gene	J gene	CDR3 protein	CDR3 DNA
.	TRBV4-2	TRBD1	TRBJ2-7	CASRTEQGATYEQYF	TGTGCCAGCAGAACGGAACAGGGGGCTACCTACGAGCAGTACTTC
.	TRBV4-3	.	TRBJ1-4	CASSHFGPDEKLFF	TGCGCCAGCAGCCACTTTGGACCGGATGAAAAACTGTTTTTT
.	TRBV7-9	TRBD1	TRBJ2-5	CASSYGTRGLETQYF	TGTGCCAGCAGCTACGGAACCAGGGGGCTAGAGACCCAGTACTTC
.	TRBV20-1	.	TRBJ2-1	CSAPVQNEQFF	TGCAGTGCTCCGGTCCAAAATGAGCAGTTCTTC
.	TRBV6-2/TRBV6-3	.	TRBJ2-3	CASSYGLGLDTQYF	TGTGCCAGCAGTTACGGTCTAGGATTGGATACGCAGTATTTT
once	TRBV28	.	TRBJ2-1	CASTVPGGSGQFF	TGTGCCAGCACCGTACCTGGGGGGTCGGGGCAGTTCTTC
.	TRBV7-8	TRBD1	TRBJ2-2	CASDRGTGAGELFF	TGTGCCAGCGACCGAGGCACAGGGGCCGGGGAGCTGTTTTTT
.	TRBV5-1	.	TRBJ1-5	CASSLWGDSNQPQHF	TGCGCCAGCAGCTTGTGGGGGGATAGCAATCAGCCCCAGCATTTT
.	TRBV19	.	TRBJ2-7	CASSQSETPGEQYF	TGTGCCAGTAGCCAATCGGAAACCCCCGGCGAGCAGTACTTC
once	TRBV7-6	TRBD1	TRBJ1-3	CASSFGQGAGNTIYF	TGTGCCAGCAGCTTTGGACAGGGCGCTGGAAACACCATATATTTT
.	TRBV4-1	.	TRBJ1-2	CASSQDKGSDGYTF	TGCGCCAGCAGCCAAGACAAGGGTAGCGATGGCTACACCTTC
few	TRBV3-1/TRBV3-2	.	TRBJ1-6	CASSPTRAPNSPLHF	TGTGCCAGCAGCCCAACCAGGGCCCCGAATTCACCCCTCCACTTT
.	TRBV7-9	.	TRBJ2-7	CASSLGVRTGSSYEQYF	TGTGCCAGCAGCCTCGGCGTTCGAACAGGGTCCTCCTACGAGCAGTACTTC
.	TRBV28	.	TRBJ1-1	CASSLRGGTEAFF	TGTGCCAGCAGTTTGAGGGGGGGCACTGAAGCTTTCTTT
.	TRBV29-1	.	TRBJ1-6	CSVQGDNSPLHF	TGCAGCGTTCAAGGGGATAATTCACCCCTCCACTTT
.	TRBV18	.	TRBJ2-7	CASSGGKGGSYEQYF	TGTGCCAGCTCAGGGGGTAAAGGGGGCTCCTACGAGCAGTACTTC
.	TRBV2	.	TRBJ1-2	CASGEVYGYTF	TGTGCCAGCGGGGAAGTCTATGGCTACACCTTC
few	TRBV2	TRBD1	TRBJ1-6	CASTGQVNSPLHF	TGTGCCAGCACCGGACAGGTGAATTCACCCCTCCACTTT
.	TRBV14	TRBD1	TRBJ1-5	CASSYTGTGGFSNQPQHF	TGTGCCAGCAGCTATACCGGGACAGGGGGCTTTAGCAATCAGCCCCAGCATTTT
once	TRBV10-3	TRBD1	TRBJ1-6	CAITPDRGGSPLHF	TGTGCCATCACCCCAGACAGGGGAGGATCACCCCTCCACTTT
.	TRBV5-6	.	TRBJ1-6	CASSLGRRDSPLHF	TGTGCCAGCAGCCTCGGACGAAGGGATTCACCCCTCCACTTT
.	TRBV27	.	TRBJ2-7	CASSQTGYEQYF	TGTGCCAGCAGCCAGACAGGTTACGAGCAGTACTTC
.	TRBV7-9	.	TRBJ2-7	CASSNQGREAGEQYF	TGTGCCAGCAGCAACCAGGGCAGGGAAGCGGGCGAGCAGTACTTC
.	TRBV4-1	.	TRBJ1-3	CASSQTLEASSGNTIYF	TGCGCCAGCAGCCAAACTTTAGAGGCATCCTCTGGAAACACCATATATTTT
.	TRBV6-6	.	TRBJ1-3	CASRGARNTIYF	TGTGCCAGCAGGGGGGCCCGGAACACCATATATTTT
.	TRBV27	TRBD1	TRBJ1-4	CASSPLAGGREKLFF	TGTGCCAGCAGCCCCCTGGCAGGGGGCCGGGAAAAACTGTTTTTT
.	TRBV5-1	TRBD1	TRBJ2-5	CASSLGAGGETQYF	TGCGCCAGCAGCTTGGGGGCAGGGGGAGAGACCCAGTACTTC
.	TRBV9	TRBD1	TRBJ1-1	CASSPKQGNLATEAFF	TGTGCCAGCAGCCCCAAACAGGGGAACTTAGCTACTGAAGCTTTCTTT
.	TRBV19	TRBD2	TRBJ2-2	CASSMGLAVTTGELFF	TGTGCCAGTAGTATGGGACTAGCGGTAACCACCGGGGAGCTGTTTTTT
.	TRBV3-1/TRBV3-2	.	TRBJ1-1	CASSQDRGRNTEAFF	TGTGCCAGCAGCCAAGATCGGGGGCGGAACACTGAAGCTTTCTTT
.	TRBV11-1	.	TRBJ2-5	CASSHGLSQETQYF	TGTGCCAGCAGCCACGGTCTTTCTCAAGAGACCCAGTACTTC
.	TRBV4-1	.	TRBJ2-3	CASSQDLGLGTDTQYF	TGCGCCAGCAGCCAAGACCTGGGGTTGGGCACAGATACGCAGTATTTT
.	TRBV4-1	.	TRBJ1-1	CASSQLAGYTEAFF	TGCGCCAGCAGCCAACTGGCAGGGTACACTGAAGCTTTCTTT
few	TRBV19	TRBD1	TRBJ1-1	CASRDSMNTEAFF	TGTGCCAGCCGGGACAGCATGAACACTGAAGCTTTCTTT
few	TRBV7-9	.	TRBJ2-2	CASSYHNSIPPGELFF	TGTGCCAGCAGCTATCATAATTCAATCCCCCCCGGGGAGCTGTTTTTT
.	TRBV5-1	TRBD1	TRBJ2-1	CASSLGQGYPYNEQFF	TGCGCCAGCAGCTTGGGACAGGGGTACCCCTACAATGAGCAGTTCTTC
once	TRBV20-1	.	TRBJ1-6	CSARAETPLHF	TGCAGTGCTAGGGCGGAGACACCCCTCCACTTT
.	TRBV4-1	TRBD2	TRBJ2-1	CASSQPLAGRYNEQFF	TGCGCCAGCAGCCAGCCCCTAGCGGGGCGATACAATGAGCAGTTCTTC
.	TRBV28	TRBD2	TRBJ2-5	CASSSSGSRETQYF	TGTGCCAGCAGCTCGAGCGGGAGTCGAGAGACCCAGTACTTC
.	TRBV18	TRBD1	TRBJ1-5	CASSSTGGAGQPQHF	TGTGCCAGCTCAAGCACAGGGGGCGCAGGGCAGCCCCAGCATTTT